Below, 20 T cell receptor beta chains from the same sample are listed, as sequenced in a study of post-analysis software for immune sequencing data. Study-level findings and limits: Five TRBV segments, including TRBV5-6, TRBV5-1 and TRBV20-1, were more frequent in patients than controls.

No antigen has been assigned to these receptors. Researchers reported that TCR beta cDNA libraries carried unique molecular identifiers. TCRdb recomputed calls from the PCR reads with MiXCR, one row per CDR3 protein. This table has about 430,000 distinct CDR3 sequences, approximately 39% appearing once. The material sequenced was blood. Receptor source: a girl aged 2-9 years with multiple sclerosis.

A word on this clonotype: One junction end disagrees with the germline gene, perhaps due to a read error. The chain is built from TRBV7-7 and TRBJ1-2; a possible D gene is TRBD1 (6 bases). This CDR3 is 15 amino acids long. The germline V gene encodes CDR1 SSHAT and CDR2 FNYEAQ (reference sequence). The CDR3 spells CASSLETGNGNGYTF. The DNA for the CDR3 is TGTGCTAGCAGCTTAGAAACAGGGAACGGGAATGGCTACACCTTC.

The chain combines TRBV10-3 with TRBJ1-3; 7 nucleotides agree with TRBD1. Looked up from germline, CDR1 is ENHRY and CDR2 is SYGVKD. This CDR3 has 17 residues. Trimming removed 10 bases from V and 0 bases from J; junction bases left unmatched: 15. CDR3 sequence reads: CATNSLAGQTSGNTIYF. The CDR3 DNA follows: TGTGCCACGAACAGCTTAGCGGGACAGACCTCTGGAAACACCATATATTTT.

This clonotype was counted between two and nine times. V and J are TRBV28 and TRBJ2-7, with TRBD1 identical over 7 bases. The V gene end was trimmed by 3 bases and the J gene end by 1 base; junction bases not matched to a gene: 15. This CDR3 comprises 18 residues. Germline CDR1 reads MDHEN; CDR2 reads SYDVKM. The CDR3 nucleotides are TGTGCCAGCAGTTTGGTGGTCGACAGGGAGTCCCGATCCTACGAGCAGTACTTC. It yields the protein CASSLVVDRESRSYEQYF.

This clonotype has more than one count but fewer than ten. The chain is built from TRBV6-5 and TRBJ2-5; tentative D call: TRBD1 (6 bases). This CDR3 is 15 amino acids long. Trimming shortened V by 2 bases and J by 1 base, and 11 bases separated the two germline ends. Germline V gene sequence: CDR1 MNHEY, CDR2 SVGAGI. CDR3 DNA: TGTGCCAGCAGTTACGTGAGGGGGTTCCAAGAGACCCAGTACTTC. This encodes CASSYVRGFQETQYF.

About this clonotype itself: One end of the junction does not line up with germline, which may come from a read error. The J gene is TRBJ2-5, the V gene TRBV7-2; no clear D. The germline gives CDR1 SGHTA, CDR2 FQGNSA. This CDR3 has 15 residues. The CDR3 here is CASSLVGRIQETKYF. DNA for the CDR3: TGTGCCAGCAGCTTAGTCGGGCGGATCCAAGAGACCAAGTACTTC.

This chain joins TRBV27 and TRBJ1-5; 11 positions match TRBD1. The CDR3 sequence is 17 residues long. Germline V gene lookup returns CDR1 MNHEY and CDR2 SMNVEV (reference sequence). V was clipped by 7 bases and J by 2 bases; unmatched bases: 10. The CDR3 here is CASKPIRTGGGNQPQHF. For the CDR3, the DNA is TGTGCCAGCAAACCCATCCGGACAGGGGGCGGCAATCAGCCCCAGCATTTT.

The chain is built from TRBV9 and TRBJ2-1; TRBD1 matches at 7 bases. The length of the CDR3 is 15 residues. Germline V lookup: CDR1 SGDLS, CDR2 YYNGEE. Losses at the gene ends were 1 base for V and 0 bases for J; bases not matched to a gene: 1. The CDR3 nucleotides read TGTGCCAGCAGCGTACGGGACAGCTCCTACAATGAGCAGTTCTTC. Its translation is CASSVRDSSYNEQFF.

This rearrangement joins TRBV11-2 to TRBJ2-3; 7 bases line up with TRBD1. The ends lost 5 bases at V and 3 bases at J; junction bases unmatched: 2. The CDR3 consists of 13 residues. The germline V gene encodes CDR1 SGHAT and CDR2 FQNNGV. The CDR3 loop is CASSLGQTDTQYF. As DNA, the CDR3 is TGTGCCAGCAGCCTGGGACAGACAGATACGCAGTATTTT.

This clonotype was observed a handful of times. The chain combines TRBV7-2 with TRBJ2-6, with TRBD1 matching 7 bases. Germline V gene sequence: CDR1 SGHTA, CDR2 FQGNSA. The junction had 8 bases not matched to a gene; V was cut back by 5 bases and J by 1 base. CDR3 size: 17 residues. For the CDR3, the DNA is TGTGCCAGCAGCAGTCCGGGACAGTCGTCTGGGGCCAACGTCCTGACTTTC. Its protein is CASSSPGQSSGANVLTF.

The rearrangement uses TRBV28 and TRBJ2-5; D is perhaps TRBD1 or TRBD2 (6 bases each). Trimming stripped 5 bases from V and 5 bases from J, with 12 bases between. The CDR3 loop spans 13 amino acids. CDR1 is MDHEN and CDR2 is SYDVKM in the germline V gene. CDR3 sequence (DNA): TGTGCCAGCAGTGGGGGGCTCGGGGAGACCCAGTACTTC. Protein sequence: CASSGGLGETQYF. Full variable domain (missing parts from reference TRBV28 and TRBJ2-5): DVKVTQSSRYLVKRTGEKVFLECVQDMDHENMFWYRQDPGLGLRLIYFSYDVKMKEKGDIPEGYSVSREKKERFSLILESASTNQTSMYLCASSGGLGETQYFGPGTRLLVL.

The CDR3 DNA reads TGCACTCCCTTCTGGGCAAACACTGAAGCTTTCTTT. Protein sequence: CTPFWANTEAFF. The chain couples TRBV20-1 to TRBJ1-1, with no clear D. The CDR3 has 12 residues. The V gene's germline CDR1 is DFQATT and CDR2 SNEGSKA (reference sequence).

This clonotype appeared a few times. This chain links TRBV6-5 with TRBJ2-4; the D gene is possibly TRBD2 (6 bases). Gene TRBJ2-5 matches the end of the DNA better, so the J call may be wrong. The germline CDR1 and CDR2 sequences are MNHEY and SVGAGI. There are 14 residues in the CDR3. For the CDR3, the DNA is TGTGCCAGCAGTAATGGGACTTTGCGGGAGACCCAGTACTTC. Its translation: CASSNGTLRETQYF.

This clonotype was detected a few times. The chain combines TRBV10-3 with TRBJ2-5; D may correspond to TRBD1 or TRBD2 (5 bases each). CDR1 and CDR2 (germline): ENHRY, SYGVKD. Trimming removed 3 bases from V and 1 base from J, with 9 bases in between. This CDR3 contains 14 residues. CDR3 sequence reads: CAISERDGQETQYF. Here the CDR3 DNA reads TGTGCCATCAGTGAAAGGGACGGCCAAGAGACCCAGTACTTC.

The J gene is TRBJ2-1, the V gene TRBV9; perhaps D is TRBD1 or TRBD2 (5 bases each). CDR1 and CDR2 (germline): SGDLS, YYNGEE. V lost 4 bases to trimming and J lost 3 bases, with 14 bases between them. The CDR3 is 15 residues long. The CDR3 nucleotides read TGTGCCAGCAGCAATCCCGGGACCGGCTACAATGAGCAGTTCTTC. This gives the protein CASSNPGTGYNEQFF.

The V gene is TRBV5-6, the J gene TRBJ2-1; TRBD2 aligns across 9 bases. The CDR3 totals 18 residues. Germline CDR1 SGHDT, CDR2 YYEEEE. V lost 1 base, J lost 2 bases, and 10 bases stayed unmatched. In DNA form, the CDR3 reads TGTGCCAGCAGCTTGACTAGCGGGTTGGGGACAGCCTACAATGAGCAGTTCTTC. Encoded protein: CASSLTSGLGTAYNEQFF.

This clonotype was observed a handful of times. The chain employs TRBV29-1 and TRBJ2-4; D remains ambiguous. The J call may be in error: the DNA end matches TRBJ2-7 better. CDR3 size: 12 residues. Germline loops: CDR1 SQVTM, CDR2 ANQGSEA. CDR3 amino acids: CSGGLSSYEQYF. CDR3 nucleotide sequence: TGCAGCGGGGGATTGAGCTCCTACGAGCAGTACTTC.

Written as DNA, the CDR3 is TGTGCCTTAGCGGTCCCCACAGATACGCAGTATTTT. As protein: CALAVPTDTQYF. This chain links TRBV7-9 with TRBJ2-3, with a possible D match to TRBD2 (6 bases). The V and J ends lost 11 bases and 2 bases respectively, with 11 bases between them. The CDR3 spans 12 residues. Germline V gene data show CDR1 as SEHNR and CDR2 as FQNEAQ (reference sequence).

This sequence joins TRBV4-3 and TRBJ2-1, with 12 bases lining up with TRBD2. J lost 7 bases, V lost 1 base, and 5 bases had no gene match. Germline-derived CDR1 and CDR2 are LGHNA and YSLEER. CDR3 length: 16 residues. CDR3 coding DNA: TGCGCCAGCAGCCAAGGAACTAGCGGGAGGAATAATGAGCAGTTCTTC. This translates into CASSQGTSGRNNEQFF.

The J gene is TRBJ2-4, the V gene TRBV20-1, with 10 positions matching TRBD2. The V segment lost 2 bases and the J segment 8 bases; nucleotides outside the gene matches: 6. This CDR3 is built from 14 residues. Germline values: CDR1 DFQATT, CDR2 SNEGSKA (reference sequence). The DNA of the CDR3 is TGCAGTGCTAGACCTAGCGGGAGTTTTTACATTCAGTACTTC. Residues: CSARPSGSFYIQYF.

The chain has TRBV28 and TRBJ2-2; either TRBD1 or TRBD2 may fit D (6 bases each). Trimming cost V 6 bases and J 4 bases, with 15 bases left between them. The CDR3 is 15 amino acids. Germline CDR1 MDHEN, CDR2 SYDVKM. CDR3 DNA sequence: TGTGCCAGCAGCACAGGGACTCTAGTCACCGGGGAGCTGTTTTTT. As protein: CASSTGTLVTGELFF.